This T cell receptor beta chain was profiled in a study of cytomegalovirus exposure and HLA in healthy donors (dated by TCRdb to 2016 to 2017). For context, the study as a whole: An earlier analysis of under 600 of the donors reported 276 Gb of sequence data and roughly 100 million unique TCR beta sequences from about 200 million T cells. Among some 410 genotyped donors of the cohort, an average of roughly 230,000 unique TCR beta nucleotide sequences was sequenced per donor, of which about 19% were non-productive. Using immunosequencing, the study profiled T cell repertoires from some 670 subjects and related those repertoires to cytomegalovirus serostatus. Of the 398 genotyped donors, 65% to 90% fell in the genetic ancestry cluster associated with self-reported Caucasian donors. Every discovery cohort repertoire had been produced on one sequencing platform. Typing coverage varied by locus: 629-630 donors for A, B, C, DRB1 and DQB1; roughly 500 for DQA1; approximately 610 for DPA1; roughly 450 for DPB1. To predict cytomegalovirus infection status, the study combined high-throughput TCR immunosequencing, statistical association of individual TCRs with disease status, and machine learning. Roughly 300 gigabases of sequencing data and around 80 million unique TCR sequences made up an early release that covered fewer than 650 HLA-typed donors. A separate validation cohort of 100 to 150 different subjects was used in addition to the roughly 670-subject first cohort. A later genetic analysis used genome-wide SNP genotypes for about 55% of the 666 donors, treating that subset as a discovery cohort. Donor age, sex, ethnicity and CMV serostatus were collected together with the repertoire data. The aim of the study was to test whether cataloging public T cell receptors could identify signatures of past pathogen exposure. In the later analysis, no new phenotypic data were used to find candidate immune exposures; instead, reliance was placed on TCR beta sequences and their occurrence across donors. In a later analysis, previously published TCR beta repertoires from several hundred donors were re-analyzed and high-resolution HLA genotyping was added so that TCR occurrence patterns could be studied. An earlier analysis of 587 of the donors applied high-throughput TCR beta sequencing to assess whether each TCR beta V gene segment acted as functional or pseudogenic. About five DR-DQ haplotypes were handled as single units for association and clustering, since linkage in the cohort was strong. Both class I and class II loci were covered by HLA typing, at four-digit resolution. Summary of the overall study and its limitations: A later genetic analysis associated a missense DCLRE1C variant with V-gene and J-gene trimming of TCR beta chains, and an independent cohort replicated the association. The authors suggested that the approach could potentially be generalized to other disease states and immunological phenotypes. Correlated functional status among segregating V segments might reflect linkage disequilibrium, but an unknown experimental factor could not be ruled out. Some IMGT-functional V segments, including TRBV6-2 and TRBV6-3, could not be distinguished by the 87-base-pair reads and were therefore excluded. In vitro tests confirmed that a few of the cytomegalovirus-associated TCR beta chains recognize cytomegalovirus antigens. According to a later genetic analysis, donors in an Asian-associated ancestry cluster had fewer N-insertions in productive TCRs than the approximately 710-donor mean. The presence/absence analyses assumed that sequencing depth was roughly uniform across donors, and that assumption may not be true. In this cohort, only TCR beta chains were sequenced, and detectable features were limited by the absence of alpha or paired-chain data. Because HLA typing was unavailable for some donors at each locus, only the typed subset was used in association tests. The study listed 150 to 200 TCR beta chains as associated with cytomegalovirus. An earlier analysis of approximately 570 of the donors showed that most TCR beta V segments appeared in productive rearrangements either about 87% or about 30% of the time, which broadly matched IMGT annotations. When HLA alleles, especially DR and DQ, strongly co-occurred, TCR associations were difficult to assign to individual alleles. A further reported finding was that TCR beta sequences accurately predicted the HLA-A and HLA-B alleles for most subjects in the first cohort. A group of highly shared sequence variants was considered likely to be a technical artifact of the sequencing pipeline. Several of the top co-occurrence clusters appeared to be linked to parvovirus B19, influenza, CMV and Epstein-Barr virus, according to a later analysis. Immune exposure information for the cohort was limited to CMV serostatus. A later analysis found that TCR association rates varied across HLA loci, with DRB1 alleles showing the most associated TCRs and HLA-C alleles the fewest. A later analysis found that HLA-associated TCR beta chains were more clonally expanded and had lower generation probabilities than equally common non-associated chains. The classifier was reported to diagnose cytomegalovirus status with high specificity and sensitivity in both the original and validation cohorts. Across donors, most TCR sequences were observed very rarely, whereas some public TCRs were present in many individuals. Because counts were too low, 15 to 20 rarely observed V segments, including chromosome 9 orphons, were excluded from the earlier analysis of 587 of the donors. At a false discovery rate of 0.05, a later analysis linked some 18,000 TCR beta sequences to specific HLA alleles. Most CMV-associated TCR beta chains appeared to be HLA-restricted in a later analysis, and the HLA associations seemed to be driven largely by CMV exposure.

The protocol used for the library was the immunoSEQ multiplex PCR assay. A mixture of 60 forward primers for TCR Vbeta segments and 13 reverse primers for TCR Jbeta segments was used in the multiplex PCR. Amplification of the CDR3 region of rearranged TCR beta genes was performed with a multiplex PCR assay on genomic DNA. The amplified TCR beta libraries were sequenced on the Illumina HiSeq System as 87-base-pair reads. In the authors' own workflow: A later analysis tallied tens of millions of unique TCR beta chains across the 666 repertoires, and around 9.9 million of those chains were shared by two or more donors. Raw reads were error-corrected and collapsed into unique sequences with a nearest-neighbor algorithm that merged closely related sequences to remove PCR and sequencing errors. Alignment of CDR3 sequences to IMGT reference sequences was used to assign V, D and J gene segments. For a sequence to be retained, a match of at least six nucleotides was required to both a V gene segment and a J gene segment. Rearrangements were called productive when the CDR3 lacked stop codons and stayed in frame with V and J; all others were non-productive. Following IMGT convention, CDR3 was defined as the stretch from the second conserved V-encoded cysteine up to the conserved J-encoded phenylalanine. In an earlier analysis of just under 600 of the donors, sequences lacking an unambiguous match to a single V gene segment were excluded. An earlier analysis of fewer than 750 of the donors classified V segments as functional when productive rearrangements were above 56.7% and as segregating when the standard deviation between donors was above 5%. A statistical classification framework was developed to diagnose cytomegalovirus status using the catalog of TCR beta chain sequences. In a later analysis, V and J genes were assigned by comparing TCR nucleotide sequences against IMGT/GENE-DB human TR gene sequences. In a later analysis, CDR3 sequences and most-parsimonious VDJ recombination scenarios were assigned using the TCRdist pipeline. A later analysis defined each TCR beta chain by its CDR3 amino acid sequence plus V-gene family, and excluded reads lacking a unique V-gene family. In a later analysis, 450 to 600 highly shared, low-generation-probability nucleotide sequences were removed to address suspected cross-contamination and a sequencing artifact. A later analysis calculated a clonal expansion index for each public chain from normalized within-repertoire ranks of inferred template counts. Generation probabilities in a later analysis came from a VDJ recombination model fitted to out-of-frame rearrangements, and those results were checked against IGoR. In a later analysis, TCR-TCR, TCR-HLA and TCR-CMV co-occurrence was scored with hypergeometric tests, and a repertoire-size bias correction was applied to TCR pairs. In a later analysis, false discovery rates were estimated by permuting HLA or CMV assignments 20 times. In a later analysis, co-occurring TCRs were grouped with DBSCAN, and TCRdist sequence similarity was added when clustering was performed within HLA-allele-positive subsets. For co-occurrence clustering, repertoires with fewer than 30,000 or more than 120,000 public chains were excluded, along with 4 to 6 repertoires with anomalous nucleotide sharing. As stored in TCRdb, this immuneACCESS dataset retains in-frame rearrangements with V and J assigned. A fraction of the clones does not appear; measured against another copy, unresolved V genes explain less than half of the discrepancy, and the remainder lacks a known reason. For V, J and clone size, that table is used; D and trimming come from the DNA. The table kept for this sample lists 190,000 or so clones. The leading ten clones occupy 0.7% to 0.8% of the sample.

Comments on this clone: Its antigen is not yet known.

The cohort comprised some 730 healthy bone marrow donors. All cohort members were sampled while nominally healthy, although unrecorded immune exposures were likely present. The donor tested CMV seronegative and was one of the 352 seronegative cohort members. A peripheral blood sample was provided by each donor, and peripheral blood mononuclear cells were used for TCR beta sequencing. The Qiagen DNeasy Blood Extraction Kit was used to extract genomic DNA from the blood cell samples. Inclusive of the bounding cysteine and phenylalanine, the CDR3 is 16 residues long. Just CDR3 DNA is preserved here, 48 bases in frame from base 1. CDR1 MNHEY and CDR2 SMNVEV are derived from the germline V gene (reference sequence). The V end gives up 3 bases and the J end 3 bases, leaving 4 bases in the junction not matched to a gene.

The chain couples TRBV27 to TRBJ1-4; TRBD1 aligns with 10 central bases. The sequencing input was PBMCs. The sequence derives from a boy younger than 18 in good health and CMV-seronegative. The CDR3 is CASSLGTGVPNEKLFF. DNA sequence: TGTGCCAGCAGTTTGGGGACAGGGGTACCTAATGAAAAACTGTTTTTT.